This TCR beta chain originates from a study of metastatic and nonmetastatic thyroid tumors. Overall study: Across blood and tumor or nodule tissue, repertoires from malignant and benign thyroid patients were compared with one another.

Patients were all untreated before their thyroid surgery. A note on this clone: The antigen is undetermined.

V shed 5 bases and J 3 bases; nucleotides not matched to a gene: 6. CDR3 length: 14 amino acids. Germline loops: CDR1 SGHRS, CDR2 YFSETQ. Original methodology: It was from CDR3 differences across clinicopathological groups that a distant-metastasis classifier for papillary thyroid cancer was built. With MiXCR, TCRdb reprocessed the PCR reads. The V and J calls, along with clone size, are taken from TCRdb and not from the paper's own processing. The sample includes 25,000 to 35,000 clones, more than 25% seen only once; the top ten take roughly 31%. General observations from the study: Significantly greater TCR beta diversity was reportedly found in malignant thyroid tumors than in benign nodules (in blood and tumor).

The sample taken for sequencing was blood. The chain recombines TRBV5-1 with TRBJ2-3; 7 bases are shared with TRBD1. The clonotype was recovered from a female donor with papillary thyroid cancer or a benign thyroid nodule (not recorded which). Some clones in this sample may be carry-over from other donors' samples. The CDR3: CASRTGTETDTQYF. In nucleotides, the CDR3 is TGCGCCAGCAGAACCGGGACAGAAACAGATACGCAGTATTTT.